This paragraph covers one T cell receptor beta chain sequence. Its antigen is unknown. The length of the CDR3 is 11 residues. Germline CDR1 GTSNPN, CDR2 SVGIG (reference sequence). V was pared by 4 bases and J by 8 bases, with 11 bases between. TCRdb keeps only in-frame clones here, not all; method: immunoSEQ multiplex PCR. The table records about 110,000 clones, 80% to 90% of them present only once. Relapses following autologous stem cell transplantation were seen in all patients, with brentuximab vedotin exposure varying. Complete response, partial response or progressive disease were the best responses. The sample belongs to a study of PD-1 blockade in classical Hodgkin lymphoma. Study results and limitations: When set against healthy donors, newly diagnosed patients were reported to show lower baseline TCR diversity. Why repertoires differed is undefined; disease activity or prior therapy possibly contributed.

The J gene is TRBJ1-2, the V gene TRBV30; a possible D gene is TRBD1 (6 bases). The material was peripheral blood mononuclear cells (PBMCs), obtained before the second cycle of nivolumab. The clonotype was recovered from a human donor with classical Hodgkin lymphoma. CDR3: CAWNREGGYTF. The CDR3 DNA is TGTGCCTGGAACAGGGAGGGCGGCTACACCTTC.